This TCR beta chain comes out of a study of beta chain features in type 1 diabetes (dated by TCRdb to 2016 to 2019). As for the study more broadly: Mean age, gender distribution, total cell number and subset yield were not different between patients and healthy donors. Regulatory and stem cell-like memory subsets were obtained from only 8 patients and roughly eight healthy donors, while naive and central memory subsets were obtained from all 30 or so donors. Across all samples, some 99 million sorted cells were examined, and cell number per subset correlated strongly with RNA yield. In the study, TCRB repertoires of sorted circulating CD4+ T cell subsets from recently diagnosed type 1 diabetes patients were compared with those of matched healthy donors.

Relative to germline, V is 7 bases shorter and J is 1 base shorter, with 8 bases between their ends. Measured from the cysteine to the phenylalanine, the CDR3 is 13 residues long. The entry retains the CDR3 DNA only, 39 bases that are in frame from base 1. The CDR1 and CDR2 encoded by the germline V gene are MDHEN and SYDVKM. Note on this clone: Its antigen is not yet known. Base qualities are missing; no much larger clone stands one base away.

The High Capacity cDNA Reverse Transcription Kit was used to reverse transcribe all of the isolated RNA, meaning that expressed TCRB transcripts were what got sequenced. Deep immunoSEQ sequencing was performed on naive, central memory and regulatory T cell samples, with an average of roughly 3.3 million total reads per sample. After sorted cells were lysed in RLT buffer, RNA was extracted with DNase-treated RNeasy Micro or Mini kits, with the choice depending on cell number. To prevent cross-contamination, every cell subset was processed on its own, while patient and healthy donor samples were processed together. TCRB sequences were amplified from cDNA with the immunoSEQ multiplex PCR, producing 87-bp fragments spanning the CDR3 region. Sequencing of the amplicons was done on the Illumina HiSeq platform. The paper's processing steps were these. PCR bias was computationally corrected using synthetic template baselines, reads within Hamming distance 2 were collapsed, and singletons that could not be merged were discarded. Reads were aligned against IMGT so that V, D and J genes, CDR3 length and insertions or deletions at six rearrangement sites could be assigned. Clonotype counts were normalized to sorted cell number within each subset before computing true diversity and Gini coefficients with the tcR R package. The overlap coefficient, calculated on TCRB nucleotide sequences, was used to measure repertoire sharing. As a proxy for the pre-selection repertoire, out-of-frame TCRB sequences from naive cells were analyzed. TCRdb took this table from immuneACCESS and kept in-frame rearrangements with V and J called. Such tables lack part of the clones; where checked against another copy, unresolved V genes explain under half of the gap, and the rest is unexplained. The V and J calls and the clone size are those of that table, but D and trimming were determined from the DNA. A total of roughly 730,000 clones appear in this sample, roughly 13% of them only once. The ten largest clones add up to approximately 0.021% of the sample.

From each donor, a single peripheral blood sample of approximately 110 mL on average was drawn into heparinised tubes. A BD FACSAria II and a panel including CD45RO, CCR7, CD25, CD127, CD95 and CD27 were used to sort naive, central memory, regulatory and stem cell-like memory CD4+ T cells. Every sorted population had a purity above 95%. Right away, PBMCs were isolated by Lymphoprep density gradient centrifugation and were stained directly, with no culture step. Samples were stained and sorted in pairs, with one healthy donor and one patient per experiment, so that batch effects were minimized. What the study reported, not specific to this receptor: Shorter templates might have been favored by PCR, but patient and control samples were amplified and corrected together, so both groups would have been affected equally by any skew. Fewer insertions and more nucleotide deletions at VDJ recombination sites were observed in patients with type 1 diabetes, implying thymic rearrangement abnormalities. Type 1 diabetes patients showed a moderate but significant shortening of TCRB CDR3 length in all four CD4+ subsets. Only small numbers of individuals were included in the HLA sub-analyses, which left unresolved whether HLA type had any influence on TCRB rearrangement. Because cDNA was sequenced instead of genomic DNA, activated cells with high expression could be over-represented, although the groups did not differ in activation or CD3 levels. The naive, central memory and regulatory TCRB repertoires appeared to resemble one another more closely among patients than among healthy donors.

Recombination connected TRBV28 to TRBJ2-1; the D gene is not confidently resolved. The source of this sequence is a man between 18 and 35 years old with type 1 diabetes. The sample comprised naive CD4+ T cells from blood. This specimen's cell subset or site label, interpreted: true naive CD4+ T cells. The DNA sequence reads TGTGCCAGCACCCAGCAGTCCTACAATGAGCAGTTCTTC. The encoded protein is CASTQQSYNEQFF.